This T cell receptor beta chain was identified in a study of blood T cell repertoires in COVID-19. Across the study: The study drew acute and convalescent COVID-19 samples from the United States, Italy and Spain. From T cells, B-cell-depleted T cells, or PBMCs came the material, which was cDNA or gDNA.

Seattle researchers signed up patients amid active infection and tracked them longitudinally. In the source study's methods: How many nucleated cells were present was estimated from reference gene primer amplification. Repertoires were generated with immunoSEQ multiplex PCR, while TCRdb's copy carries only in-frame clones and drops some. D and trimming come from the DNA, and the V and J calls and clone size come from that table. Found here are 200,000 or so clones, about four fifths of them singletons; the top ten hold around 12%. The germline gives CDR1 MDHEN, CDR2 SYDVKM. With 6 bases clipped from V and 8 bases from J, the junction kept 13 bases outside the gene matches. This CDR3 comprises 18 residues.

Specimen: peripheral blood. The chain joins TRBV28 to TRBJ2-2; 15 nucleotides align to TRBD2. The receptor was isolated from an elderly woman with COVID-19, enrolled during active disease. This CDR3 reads CASSSWTSGRVREGELFF. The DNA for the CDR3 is TGTGCCAGCAGCAGCTGGACTAGCGGGAGGGTTAGAGAAGGGGAGCTGTTTTTT.